The entry below gives a single T cell receptor beta chain sequence along with its context. Its recognized antigen is unknown. The data belong to a study of T cells expressing NK-cell markers (dated by TCRdb to about 2020). Regarding the study in general: TCR beta-chain repertoires were profiled in sorted CD3+CD56+NKG2C+, CD3+CD56+NKG2C- and CD3+CD56-NKG2C+ T-cell subsets from eight donors. Among the eight sequenced donors, seven were HCMV-seropositive and one was HCMV-seronegative. Randomly selected healthy volunteers, three men and five women, were used as the eight sequenced donors. Illumina HiSeq 2000/2500, MiSeq or NextSeq was used to sequence libraries as 2 x 150 bp reads. Study-level results and caveats: Those dominant clonotypes were again the most abundant among CD3+CD56-NKG2C+ cells in a handful of donors, at about 28.3-65%. Whether the expanded NKG2C-expressing T cell clones were specific for HCMV antigens remained unclear. For five or six donors, the dominant CD3+CD56+NKG2C+ clonotypes were among the top 10 CD8+ clonotypes and accounted for about 1.0-7.5% of CD8+ T cells.

Including cysteine and phenylalanine, the CDR3 has 15 amino acids. No DNA is given. CDR1 and CDR2 are read off the germline V gene as SNHLY and FYNNEI. Sequencer: Illumina HiSeq 2000. TCR beta cDNA libraries were prepared using 5'RACE template switching, which introduced a universal primer site and unique molecular identifiers. cDNA synthesis was primed from the TCR beta constant segment and was followed by two successive PCR amplification steps. In the source study's methods: MIGEC handled demultiplexing of the reads and grouping by UMI, while MiTCR was used to assemble and quantify clonotypes. To exclude erroneous sequences, only TCR cDNA sequences supported by at least two reads were retained. The tcR package was used for downstream repertoire analysis, with clonotypes matched between fractions based on CDR3 nucleotide sequence plus V segment. Antigen specificity was annotated against VDJdb with VDJmatch, allowing one amino acid substitution in CDR3. TCRdb reprocessed the public reads and reports one entry per CDR3 protein sequence, without DNA. The V and J calls were determined by TCRdb, not by the authors. The sample's own table lists hundreds of thousands of distinct CDR3 sequences. The ten largest clones add up to 5.2% of the sample.

HCMV serostatus was determined by detecting HCMV-specific IgG in serum with a commercial ELISA kit. Ficoll density gradient centrifugation was used to isolate peripheral blood mononuclear cells from blood. The rearrangement joined TRBV2 to TRBJ1-5; TCRdb selects TRBD1, and the lack of DNA leaves this call unchecked. The sequencing sample was made of blood T cells: a sorted CD56 or NKG2C T cell subset, CD4+ or CD8+ T cells, or bulk PBMC T cells (not recorded which). This TCR was sampled from a man aged 18-69 years in good health. The CDR3 protein: CASRAGTGVIQPQHF.